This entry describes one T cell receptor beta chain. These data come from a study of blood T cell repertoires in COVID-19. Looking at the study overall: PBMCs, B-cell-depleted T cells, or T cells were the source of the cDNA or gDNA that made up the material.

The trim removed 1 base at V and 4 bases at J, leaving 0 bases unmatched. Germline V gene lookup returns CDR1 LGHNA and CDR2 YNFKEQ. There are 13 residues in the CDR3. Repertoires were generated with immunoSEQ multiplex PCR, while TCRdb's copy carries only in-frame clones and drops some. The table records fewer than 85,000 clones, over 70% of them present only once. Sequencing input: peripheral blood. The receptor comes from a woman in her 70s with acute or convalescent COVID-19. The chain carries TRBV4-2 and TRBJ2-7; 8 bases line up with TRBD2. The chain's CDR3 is CASSQGGGYEQYF. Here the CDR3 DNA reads TGTGCCAGCAGCCAAGGCGGGGGGTACGAGCAGTACTTC.